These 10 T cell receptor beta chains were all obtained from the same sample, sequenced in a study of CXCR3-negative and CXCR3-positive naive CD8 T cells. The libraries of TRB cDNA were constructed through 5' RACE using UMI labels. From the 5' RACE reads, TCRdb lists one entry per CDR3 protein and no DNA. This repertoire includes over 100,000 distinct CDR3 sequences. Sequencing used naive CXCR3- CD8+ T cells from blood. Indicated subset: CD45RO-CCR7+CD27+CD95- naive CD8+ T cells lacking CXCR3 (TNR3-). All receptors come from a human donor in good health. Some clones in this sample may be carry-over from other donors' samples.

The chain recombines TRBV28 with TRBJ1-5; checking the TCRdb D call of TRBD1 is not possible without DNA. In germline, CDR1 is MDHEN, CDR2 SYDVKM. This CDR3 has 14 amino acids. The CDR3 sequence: CASRDRGGNQPQHF. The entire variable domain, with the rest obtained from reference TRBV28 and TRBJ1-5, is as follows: DVKVTQSSRYLVKRTGEKVFLECVQDMDHENMFWYRQDPGLGLRLIYFSYDVKMKEKGDIPEGYSVSREKKERFSLILESASTNQTSMYLCASRDRGGNQPQHFGDGTRLSIL.

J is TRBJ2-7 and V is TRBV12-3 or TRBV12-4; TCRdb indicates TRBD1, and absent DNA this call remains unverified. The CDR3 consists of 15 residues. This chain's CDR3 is CASGSDRGSSYEQYF.

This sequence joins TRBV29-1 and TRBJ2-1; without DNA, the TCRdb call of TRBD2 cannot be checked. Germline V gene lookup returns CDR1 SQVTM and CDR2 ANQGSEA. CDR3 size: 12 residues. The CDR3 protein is CSVVWLAGEQFF.

CDR3 amino acids: CASSSESDRVGNIQYF. The rearrangement uses TRBV5-1 and TRBJ2-4; TCRdb calls TRBD1, which cannot be checked without DNA. Germline assignment: CDR1 SGHRS and CDR2 YFSETQ. The CDR3 loop spans 16 amino acids.

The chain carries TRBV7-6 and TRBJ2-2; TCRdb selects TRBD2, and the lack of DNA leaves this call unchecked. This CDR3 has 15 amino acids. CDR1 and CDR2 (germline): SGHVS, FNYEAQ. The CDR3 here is CASSQGTQGIGELFF.

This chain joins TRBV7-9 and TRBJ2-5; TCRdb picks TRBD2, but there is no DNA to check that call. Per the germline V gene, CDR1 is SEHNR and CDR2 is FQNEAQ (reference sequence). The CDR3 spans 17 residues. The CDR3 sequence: CASSSRGPGLATETQYF.

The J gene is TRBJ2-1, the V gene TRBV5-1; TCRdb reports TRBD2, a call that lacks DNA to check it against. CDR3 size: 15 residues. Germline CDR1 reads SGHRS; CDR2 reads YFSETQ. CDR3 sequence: CASSPPAGVTHEQFF.

The CDR3 sequence is CASSLAGQGGTQYF. This rearrangement joins TRBV12-3 or TRBV12-4 to TRBJ2-5; TCRdb proposes TRBD1, but this gene call is untestable without DNA. The CDR3 length is 14 residues.

CDR3 sequence: CASSPGGANVLTF. The chain is built from TRBV14 and TRBJ2-6. The CDR3 has 13 residues. CDR1 is SGHDN, CDR2 FVKESK, per germline.

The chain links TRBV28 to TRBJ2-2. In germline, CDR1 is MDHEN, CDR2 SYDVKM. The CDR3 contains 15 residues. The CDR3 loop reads CASSLLGFETGELFF.